These 8 T cell receptor beta chains were all obtained from the same sample, sequenced in a study of cytomegalovirus exposure and HLA in healthy donors. PCR was performed using 60 Vbeta and 13 Jbeta primers. TCRdb keeps only in-frame clones here, not all; method: immunoSEQ multiplex PCR. The sample lists 110,000 to 150,000 clones, about 73% occurring once. What was sequenced was PBMCs. Source of these receptors: a woman aged 55-70 years in good health and CMV-seropositive.

This chain joins TRBV29-1 and TRBJ2-1, with 8 positions matching TRBD1. CDR1 and CDR2 (germline): SQVTM, ANQGSEA. Trimming took 7 bases from V and 10 from J; bases not matched to a gene: 6. The CDR3 has 11 amino acids. CDR3 nucleotides: TGCAGCGCCCTGACAGGGGACGAGCAGTTCTTC. Translated: CSALTGDEQFF.

On this clone: At one end, the junction sequence differs from germline, possibly due to a read error. V is TRBV5-4 and J is TRBJ2-4, with 10 bases fitting TRBD2. This CDR3 spans 15 amino acids. Germline assignment: CDR1 SGHNT and CDR2 YYREEE (reference sequence). The CDR3 loop is CASSSSGRARNIQYF. CDR3 sequence (DNA): TGTGCCAGCAGCTCCAGCGGGAGGGCCAGAAACATTCAGTACTTC.

The chain uses TRBV9 and TRBJ2-2, with 8 bases lining up with TRBD1. Trimming at V came to 6 bases and at J to 3 bases, leaving 7 bases not matched to a gene. Germline loops: CDR1 SGDLS, CDR2 YYNGEE. The CDR3 is 15 amino acids. CDR3 sequence (DNA): TGTGCCAGCACTTTTGGACAGGGCTACACCGGGGAGCTGTTTTTT. It encodes CASTFGQGYTGELFF.

DNA for the CDR3: TGTGCCAGCAGCCTCCTCGGGAGAGAGACCCAGTACTTC. Encoded protein: CASSLLGRETQYF. The rearrangement joins TRBV14 to TRBJ2-5; tentative D call: TRBD2 (6 bases). The CDR3 runs 13 residues. Deletions cut 4 bases from V and 4 bases from J, with 10 bases between. Germline V lookup: CDR1 SGHDN, CDR2 FVKESK.

The chain carries TRBV11-1 and TRBJ1-1, with D uncertain. The CDR3 consists of 13 residues. Trimming took off 8 bases at V and 8 bases at J, with 18 bases between the two ends. Germline-derived CDR1 and CDR2 are SGHAT and FQDESV (reference sequence). The CDR3 reads CASSPNRVQEAFF. The CDR3 DNA reads as TGTGCCAGCTCCCCCAACCGAGTACAGGAAGCTTTCTTT.

V usage is TRBV27 and J usage is TRBJ2-5; 7 nucleotides agree with TRBD1. CDR3 length: 15 residues. Losses at the gene ends were 2 bases for V and 4 bases for J; bases not matched to a gene: 7. Germline lookup yields CDR1 MNHEY and CDR2 SMNVEV (reference sequence). CDR3 DNA: TGTGCCAGCAGTTTACGCGACAGGGCCGGAGAGACCCAGTACTTC. Translating it yields CASSLRDRAGETQYF.

Only a few counts were recorded for this clone. The conserved phenylalanine or tryptophan is not found at the CDR3 terminus, so this likely reflects a read error. The DNA is omitted, as the CDR3 cannot be located on it reliably, and the CDR3 follows TCRdb's listing. The chain recombines TRBV10-3 with TRBJ1-1; the table calls TRBD1, which could not be checked here. With termini counted, the CDR3 has 13 amino acids. Per the germline V gene, CDR1 is ENHRY and CDR2 is SYGVKD. This chain's CDR3 is CAISEWSQGSVFV.

This sequence joins TRBV14 and TRBJ2-2, with 8 nucleotides matching TRBD2. In germline, CDR1 is SGHDN, CDR2 FVKESK. The CDR3 covers 16 residues. The V gene end was trimmed by 1 base and the J gene end by 6 bases; junction bases not matched to a gene: 7. The DNA of the CDR3 is TGTGCCAGCAGCCAAGCACTAGCGGTAGTGGCCGGGGAGCTGTTTTTT. Protein sequence: CASSQALAVVAGELFF.